The rows below give T cell receptor beta chains drawn from one sample of a study of response to subunit inactivated influenza vaccine. TCRdb reprocessed the RT-PCR reads via MiXCR and lists one record per CDR3 protein. Altogether about 700,000 distinct CDR3 sequences are present, 15% to 19% being singletons, with the ten largest covering approximately 10%. This specimen consisted of PBMCs from blood, obtained 11 to 12 days after vaccination. These receptors were collected from a man aged 45-60 years who received an inactivated influenza vaccine. Each CDR3 is given with its conserved first and last residue. D genes are given only for firm matches. Clone size is not always given. Where it is, it says once, few, many or a class for expanded clones.

clone size: .
D gene: .
J gene: TRBJ2-5
V gene: TRBV11-2
CDR3 DNA: TGTGCCAGCAGCTTAGATCTGGCAGGCCAAGAGACCCAGTACTTC
CDR3 protein: CASSLDLAGQETQYF

clone size: .
D gene: TRBD2
J gene: TRBJ2-1
V gene: TRBV6-2/TRBV6-3
CDR3 DNA: TGTGCCAGCAAACTAGCGGGACACCAGGTGCAGTTCTTC
CDR3 protein: CASKLAGHQVQFF

clone size: few
D gene: .
J gene: TRBJ2-3
V gene: TRBV5-5
CDR3 DNA: TGTGCCAGCAGCTTGGGGGCGGAGGTCCATACGCAGTATTTT
CDR3 protein: CASSLGAEVHTQYF

clone size: .
D gene: .
J gene: TRBJ2-7
V gene: TRBV6-2/TRBV6-3
CDR3 DNA: TGTGCCAGCAGCCCAGTTAGGGTTGGCGAGCAGTACTTC
CDR3 protein: CASSPVRVGEQYF

clone size: .
D gene: TRBD1
J gene: TRBJ2-5
V gene: TRBV7-8
CDR3 DNA: TGTGCCAGCAGCTTTCCGAGAGGGGGCAGGGAAGAGACCCAGTACTTC
CDR3 protein: CASSFPRGGREETQYF

clone size: few
D gene: TRBD2
J gene: TRBJ2-3
V gene: TRBV11-2
CDR3 DNA: TGTGCCAGCAGCTTAAGGACGGGAGGGTTCACAGATACGCAGTATTTT
CDR3 protein: CASSLRTGGFTDTQYF

clone size: .
D gene: .
J gene: TRBJ1-6
V gene: TRBV29-1
CDR3 DNA: TGCAGCGTCGGCCCCTTTGGACGAAATAATTCACCCCTCCACTTT
CDR3 protein: CSVGPFGRNNSPLHF

clone size: .
D gene: .
J gene: TRBJ2-7
V gene: TRBV20-1
CDR3 DNA: TGCAGTGCTCCTGCTTCGAGGGCAAATTACTACGAGCAGTACTTC
CDR3 protein: CSAPASRANYYEQYF

clone size: .
D gene: .
J gene: TRBJ2-7
V gene: TRBV12-3/TRBV12-4
CDR3 DNA: TGTGCCAGCAGTATCAAACGATACGAGCAGTACTTC
CDR3 protein: CASSIKRYEQYF

clone size: .
D gene: TRBD2
J gene: TRBJ2-7
V gene: TRBV20-1
CDR3 DNA: TGCAGTGCTAGAGATCTGGTTGGACTAGCGGTTATCGAGCAGTACTTC
CDR3 protein: CSARDLVGLAVIEQYF

clone size: few
D gene: .
J gene: TRBJ2-5
V gene: TRBV20-1
CDR3 DNA: TGCAGTGCTAAGGTCGGGGGGCTGGAGACCCAGTACTTC
CDR3 protein: CSAKVGGLETQYF

clone size: .
D gene: .
J gene: TRBJ1-1
V gene: TRBV7-9
CDR3 DNA: TGTGCCAGCAGCGCAGGGAGGTCAGACTCTGCTGAAGCTTTCTTT
CDR3 protein: CASSAGRSDSAEAFF

clone size: few
D gene: TRBD2
J gene: TRBJ2-5
V gene: TRBV30
CDR3 DNA: TGTGCCTGGAGTAAACTAGCGGAGACCCAGTACTTC
CDR3 protein: CAWSKLAETQYF

clone size: few
D gene: .
J gene: TRBJ2-2
V gene: TRBV15
CDR3 DNA: TGTGCCACCAGCAGAGACAGGGCGATGTCCGGGGAGCTGTTTTTT
CDR3 protein: CATSRDRAMSGELFF

clone size: few
D gene: .
J gene: TRBJ2-2
V gene: TRBV7-8
CDR3 DNA: TGTGCCAGCAGCTTACCAGGGTACGCCGGGGAGCTGTTTTTT
CDR3 protein: CASSLPGYAGELFF

clone size: .
D gene: TRBD1
J gene: TRBJ2-7
V gene: TRBV27
CDR3 DNA: TGTGCCAGCAAAGACTGGCAGGGGGCCTACGAGCAGTACTTC
CDR3 protein: CASKDWQGAYEQYF

clone size: .
D gene: .
J gene: TRBJ1-6
V gene: TRBV7-9
CDR3 DNA: TGTGCCAGCAGCCCTAACCCTCAGGGCTCAGGCCTCCACTTT
CDR3 protein: CASSPNPQGSGLHF

clone size: few
D gene: .
J gene: TRBJ2-1
V gene: TRBV18
CDR3 DNA: TGTGCCAGCTCTGGGCTCGACAGAAGGGTTTACAATGAGCAGTTCTTC
CDR3 protein: CASSGLDRRVYNEQFF

clone size: once
D gene: TRBD2
J gene: TRBJ2-2
V gene: TRBV10-3
CDR3 DNA: TGTGCCATCAGTGAGAGGGGTCTAGCGGGGCCCCACGGGGAGCTGTTTTTT
CDR3 protein: CAISERGLAGPHGELFF

clone size: few
D gene: .
J gene: TRBJ2-2
V gene: TRBV5-1
CDR3 DNA: TGCGCCAGCAAGGACACTAAGGGGGCCGGGGAGCTGTTTTTT
CDR3 protein: CASKDTKGAGELFF

clone size: many
D gene: TRBD1
J gene: TRBJ2-7
V gene: TRBV20-1
CDR3 DNA: TGCAGTGCTACGGACAGGGGTGACGAGCAGTACTTC
CDR3 protein: CSATDRGDEQYF

clone size: .
D gene: .
J gene: TRBJ2-1
V gene: TRBV11-2
CDR3 DNA: TGTGCCAGCAGCTCCCTGTTTGCGGGGGCGAACAATGAGCAGTTCTTC
CDR3 protein: CASSSLFAGANNEQFF

clone size: .
D gene: .
J gene: TRBJ2-3
V gene: TRBV7-2
CDR3 DNA: TGTGCCAGCAGCTCGGGACCGCCGACCACAGATACGCAGTATTTT
CDR3 protein: CASSSGPPTTDTQYF

clone size: many
D gene: TRBD1
J gene: TRBJ1-2
V gene: TRBV6-1
CDR3 DNA: TGTGCCAGCAGGCCCGGGACAGTTAACTATGGCTACACCTTC
CDR3 protein: CASRPGTVNYGYTF

clone size: many
D gene: TRBD2
J gene: TRBJ2-1
V gene: TRBV20-1
CDR3 DNA: TGCAGTGCTAGAGACGGGACTAGCGGGAACAATGAGCAGTTCTTC
CDR3 protein: CSARDGTSGNNEQFF

clone size: few
D gene: TRBD1
J gene: TRBJ2-5
V gene: TRBV20-1
CDR3 DNA: TGCAGTGCTAGAGGCTGGACAGGGGGAAGGGAGACCCAGTACTTC
CDR3 protein: CSARGWTGGRETQYF

clone size: few
D gene: .
J gene: TRBJ2-3
V gene: TRBV29-1
CDR3 DNA: TGCAGCGTTGAAGGGAACAGGGCAGATACGCAGTATTTT
CDR3 protein: CSVEGNRADTQYF

clone size: many
D gene: .
J gene: TRBJ1-5
V gene: TRBV5-1
CDR3 DNA: TGCGCCAGCAGCTTGCTAGGGGGGGATCAGCCCCAGCATTTT
CDR3 protein: CASSLLGGDQPQHF

clone size: few
D gene: TRBD1
J gene: TRBJ2-2
V gene: TRBV5-1
CDR3 DNA: TGCGCCAGCAGAATAGGACAGGGATCTACCGGGGAGCTGTTTTTT
CDR3 protein: CASRIGQGSTGELFF

clone size: .
D gene: .
J gene: TRBJ1-5
V gene: TRBV4-3
CDR3 DNA: TGCGCCAGCAGCCAACCCGTTTGGGGGCAGCCCCAGCATTTT
CDR3 protein: CASSQPVWGQPQHF

clone size: few
D gene: .
J gene: TRBJ1-1
V gene: TRBV2
CDR3 DNA: TGTGCCAGCAGCGGGGACGTCAACACTGAAGCTTTCTTT
CDR3 protein: CASSGDVNTEAFF

clone size: .
D gene: .
J gene: TRBJ2-5
V gene: TRBV10-2
CDR3 DNA: TGCGCCAGCAGTGAGAGAGGGGCGTGGGAGACCCAGTACTTC
CDR3 protein: CASSERGAWETQYF

clone size: .
D gene: TRBD2
J gene: TRBJ2-1
V gene: TRBV4-3
CDR3 DNA: TGCGCCAGCAGCCAAGATTTAGCTAGCGGGGGGGCGTATGATGAGCAGTTCTTC
CDR3 protein: CASSQDLASGGAYDEQFF

clone size: few
D gene: TRBD1
J gene: TRBJ2-7
V gene: TRBV6-5
CDR3 DNA: TGTGCCAGCCGATACGGGACAGGGGGAAACCTCTACGAGCAGTACTTC
CDR3 protein: CASRYGTGGNLYEQYF

clone size: .
D gene: TRBD2
J gene: TRBJ2-2
V gene: TRBV29-1
CDR3 DNA: TGCAGCGTGTCCGGGACTAGCGGGAGAGGGACCGGGGAGCTGTTTTTT
CDR3 protein: CSVSGTSGRGTGELFF

clone size: .
D gene: .
J gene: TRBJ1-3
V gene: TRBV14
CDR3 DNA: TGTGCCAGCAGCCGAGGACCGAACTCTGGAAACACCATATATTTT
CDR3 protein: CASSRGPNSGNTIYF

clone size: few
D gene: .
J gene: TRBJ1-2
V gene: TRBV5-6
CDR3 DNA: TGTGCCAGCAGCCCAAGACAGGCTACTAACTATGGCTACACCTTC
CDR3 protein: CASSPRQATNYGYTF

clone size: few
D gene: .
J gene: TRBJ2-5
V gene: TRBV11-2
CDR3 DNA: TGTGCCAGCAGCCCGCGGGACGCAACAAGAGAGACCCAGTACTTC
CDR3 protein: CASSPRDATRETQYF

clone size: .
D gene: .
J gene: TRBJ2-7
V gene: TRBV7-9
CDR3 DNA: TGTGCCAGCAGCTTACGGCCCCAAACAGGAGACGAGCAGTACTTC
CDR3 protein: CASSLRPQTGDEQYF

clone size: few
D gene: TRBD1
J gene: TRBJ1-6
V gene: TRBV6-1
CDR3 DNA: TGTGCCACCTCCCGGACAGGACCTAATTCACCCCTCCACTTT
CDR3 protein: CATSRTGPNSPLHF

clone size: .
D gene: TRBD2
J gene: TRBJ2-2
V gene: TRBV7-3
CDR3 DNA: TGTGCCAGCAGCTTACACGGGAGGCGGAACACCGGGGAGCTGTTTTTT
CDR3 protein: CASSLHGRRNTGELFF